The text below deals with one T cell receptor beta chain. Its antigen is as yet unknown. Germline CDR1 is MNHEY and CDR2 is SVGAGI. The CDR3 runs to 13 residues. Trimming took 7 bases from V and 6 from J; bases not matched to a gene: 6. Separate from the roughly 700-subject first cohort was the 120-subject validation cohort, to which the donors belonged. This table comes from immunoSEQ multiplex PCR, and its TCRdb copy is limited to in-frame clones, with some not included. The sample carries tens of thousands of clones, 95% to 98% recorded once. This entry comes from a study of cytomegalovirus exposure and HLA in healthy donors. General study points: In the 95 to 150 validation repertoires, a later analysis found that first-cohort TCR clusters tended to co-occur. The study flagged about 150 TCR beta chains as cytomegalovirus-associated.

The chain recombines TRBV6-5 with TRBJ1-2; TRBD1 aligns across 9 bases. Sequencing was done on a sample of PBMCs. This TCR was sampled from a man aged 18 to 30 in good health and CMV-seronegative. The chain's CDR3 is CASNSQGAHGYTF. As DNA, the CDR3 is TGTGCCAGCAACTCACAGGGGGCTCATGGCTACACCTTC.